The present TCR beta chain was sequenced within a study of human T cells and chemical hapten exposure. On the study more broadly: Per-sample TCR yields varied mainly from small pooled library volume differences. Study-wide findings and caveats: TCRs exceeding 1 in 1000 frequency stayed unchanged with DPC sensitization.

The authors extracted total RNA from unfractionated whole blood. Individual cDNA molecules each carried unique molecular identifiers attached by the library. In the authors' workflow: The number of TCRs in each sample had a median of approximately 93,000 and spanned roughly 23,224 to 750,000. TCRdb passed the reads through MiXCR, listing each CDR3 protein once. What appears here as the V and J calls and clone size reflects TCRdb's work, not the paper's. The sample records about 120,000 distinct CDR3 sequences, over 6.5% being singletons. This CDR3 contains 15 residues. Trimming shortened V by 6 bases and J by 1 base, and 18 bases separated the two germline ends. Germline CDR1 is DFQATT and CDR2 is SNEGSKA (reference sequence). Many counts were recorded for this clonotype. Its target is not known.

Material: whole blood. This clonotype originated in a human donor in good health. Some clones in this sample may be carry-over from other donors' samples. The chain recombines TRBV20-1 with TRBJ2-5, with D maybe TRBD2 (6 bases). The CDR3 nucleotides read TGCAGTGCCCCACCCGGGCGGGGTCCCCAAGAGACCCAGTACTTC. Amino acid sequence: CSAPPGRGPQETQYF.